The 25 T cell receptor beta chains presented below share a single source sample, sequenced in a study of T cells in women clearing cervical HPV infection. Repertoires were generated with immunoSEQ multiplex PCR, while TCRdb's copy carries only in-frame clones and drops some. This specimen shows 20,000 to 25,000 clones; the ten leading clones hold about 6.7%. Source material: blood buffy coat. These receptors all come from a woman between 18 and 75 years old with a cervical HPV16 infection that either progressed to CIN3+ or cleared (not recorded which).

A word on this clone: The read halts 3 residues ahead of the CDR3 end, with the missing end drawn from the germline J gene. V is TRBV7-9 and J is TRBJ1-2; D is possibly TRBD1 (5 bases). This CDR3 has 12 residues. From germline, CDR1 is SEHNR and CDR2 FQNEAQ (reference sequence). The part of the CDR3 DNA that was read is TGTGCCAGCAGCCCAGCGACAGATACC. Protein product: CASSPATDT. The whole CDR3 sequence is CASSPATDTYTF. Using reference TRBV7-9 and TRBJ1-2 for the parts outside the CDR3, the full variable domain is DTGVSQNPRHKITKRGQNVTFRCDPISEHNRLYWYRQTLGQGPEFLTYFQNEAQLEKSRLLSDRFSAERPKGSFSTLEIQRTEQGDSAMYLCASSPATDTYTFGSGTRLTVV.

A word on this clone: The read terminates 3 residues ahead of where the CDR3 ends, so the germline J gene completes it. V usage is TRBV9 and J usage is TRBJ2-1; D unclear. Germline lookup yields CDR1 SGDLS and CDR2 YYNGEE. There are 16 residues in the CDR3. The V and J ends lost 0 bases and 9 bases respectively, with 19 bases between them. This chain's CDR3 is CASSVGSRLLSSEQFF. The CDR3 DNA, read in part, is TGTGCCAGCAGCGTAGGTTCCCGATTGCTGAGTAGTGAG.

Note on this clone: The missing CDR3 end, 3 residues past where the read stops, is filled in from the germline J gene. J is TRBJ2-7 and V is TRBV7-8, with D perhaps matching TRBD2 (6 bases). The germline CDR1 and CDR2 sequences are SGHVS and FQNEAQ. The length of the CDR3 is 12 residues. The V end was cut by 4 bases, the J end by 6 bases, with 10 bases between. CDR3 sequence: CASSYTSFEQYF. The CDR3 DNA, read in part, is TGTGCCAGCAGCTATACTAGCTTCGAG. The whole variable domain, remainder taken from reference TRBV7-8 and TRBJ2-7, is GAGVSQSPRYKVAKRGQDVALRCDPISGHVSLFWYQQALGQGPEFLTYFQNEAQLDKSGLPSDRFFAERPEGSVSTLKIQRTQQEDSAVYLCASSYTSFEQYFGPGTRLTVT.

In the case of this clone: Read sequence stops 3 residues before the CDR3 end, and the germline J gene provides the missing end. The chain uses TRBV18 and TRBJ2-2; D is ambiguous. The CDR3 runs to 14 residues. Germline V CDR1 and CDR2: KGHSH, LQKENI. CDR3 DNA, as far as it was read: TGTGCCAGCTCACCATTCGGGTCAGATGAAAAG. It translates to CASSPFGSDEK. From start to end, the CDR3 is CASSPFGSDEKLFF.

Concerning this clone: The read terminates 3 residues ahead of where the CDR3 ends, so the germline J gene completes it. The chain is built from TRBV13 and TRBJ2-3; TRBD2 aligns across 9 bases. The CDR3 has 15 residues. V trimming: 3 bases; J trimming: 3 bases; junction bases outside the gene matches: 4. Per germline, CDR1 PRHDT and CDR2 FYEKMQ (reference sequence). The CDR3 protein is CASSLTSGITDTQYF. The CDR3 bases that were read are TGTGCCAGCAGCTTGACTAGCGGAATAACAGATACG. Variable domain in full (rest from reference TRBV13 and TRBJ2-3): AAGVIQSPRHLIKEKRETATLKCYPIPRHDTVYWYQQGPGQDPQFLISFYEKMQSDKGSIPDRFSAQQFSDYHSELNMSSLELGDSALYFCASSLTSGITDTQYFGPGTRLTVL.

On this clone: The read terminates 3 residues ahead of where the CDR3 ends, so the germline J gene completes it. The chain joins TRBV7-6 to TRBJ2-3; tentatively, D is TRBD2 (6 bases). The CDR3 is 11 amino acids. CDR1 SGHVS and CDR2 FNYEAQ come from the germline V gene. CDR3 protein: CASSGGETQYF. The sequenced part of the CDR3 DNA is TGTGCCAGCAGCGGCGGGGAGACG. Full variable domain (rest looked up from reference TRBV7-6 and TRBJ2-3): GAGVSQSPRYKVTKRGQDVALRCDPISGHVSLYWYRQALGQGPEFLTYFNYEAQQDKSGLPNDRFSAERPEGSISTLTIQRTEQRDSAMYRCASSGGETQYFGPGTRLTVL.

To note about this clone: The read ends 3 residues early relative to the CDR3; the germline J gene fills the gap. V gene TRBV19 combines with J gene TRBJ1-2; possibly TRBD1 for D (5 bases). Germline CDR1 and CDR2: LNHDA and SQIVND (reference sequence). The CDR3 extends over 16 amino acids. The covered CDR3 bases are TGTGCCAGTAGTATGGTCGTCGGGGGTAGCGCAGATACC. Its translation: CASSMVVGGSADT. The entire CDR3 protein is CASSMVVGGSADTYTF. Supplemented by reference TRBV19 and TRBJ1-2, the full variable domain reads DGGITQSPKYLFRKEGQNVTLSCEQNLNHDAMYWYRQDPGQGLRLIYYSQIVNDFQKGDIAEGYSVSREKKESFPLTVTSAQKNPTAFYLCASSMVVGGSADTYTFGSGTRLTVV.

Regarding this clone: The read ends 3 residues shy of where the CDR3 ends; the end is completed using the germline J gene. V gene TRBV10-3 combines with J gene TRBJ2-3; 9 bases are a match to TRBD1. Germline V lookup: CDR1 ENHRY, CDR2 SYGVKD. This CDR3 is built from 12 residues. Here the CDR3 reads CATGQGQETQYF. CDR3 DNA, as far as it was read: TGTGCCACGGGACAGGGCCAAGAGACG.

About this clone: The read is 3 residues too short to cover the CDR3 end, so that end is filled in from the germline J gene. The genes are TRBV6-2 or TRBV6-3 and TRBJ1-1; a possible D gene is TRBD1 (5 bases). CDR3 length equals 15 residues. Germline CDR1 is MNHEY and CDR2 is SVGEGT. The V end was cut by 5 bases, the J end by 2 bases, with 15 bases between. The sequenced CDR3 bases are TGTGCCAGCAGTCCCGGGGGGGACCCAAACACTGAA. Its translation is CASSPGGDPNTE. The full-length CDR3 reads as CASSPGGDPNTEAFF.

With respect to this clone: The read falls 3 residues short of the CDR3 end, and the missing part is taken from the germline J gene. V is TRBV19 and J is TRBJ2-1, with D perhaps TRBD1 (5 bases). This CDR3 region has 14 residues. In germline, CDR1 is LNHDA, CDR2 SQIVND (reference sequence). V was trimmed by 5 bases and J by 4 bases, leaving 12 bases between them. CDR3 protein: CASSQTVSYNEQFF. The sequenced part of the CDR3 DNA is TGTGCCAGTAGTCAGACAGTCTCGTACAATGAG.

On this clone: The CDR3 is cut off 3 residues early in the read; its end comes from the germline J gene. The rearrangement joins TRBV27 to TRBJ2-7, with a weak D call TRBD1 (6 bases). Germline V gene data show CDR1 as MNHEY and CDR2 as SMNVEV (reference sequence). V shed 5 bases and J shed 4 bases, with 12 bases lying between them. The CDR3 has 13 amino acids. The CDR3 DNA, read in part, is TGTGCCAGCAGTCTTAAAACAGGGTACGAG. Protein: CASSLKTGYE. The entire CDR3 is CASSLKTGYEQYF.

A remark on this clone: The observed sequence ends 3 residues before the CDR3 terminus, with the missing tail filled in from the germline J gene. V and J are TRBV5-4 and TRBJ2-6, with a possible D match to TRBD1 (6 bases). Trimming removed 4 bases at V and 0 bases at J, with 8 bases between. The germline V gene has CDR1 SGHNT and CDR2 YYREEE (reference sequence). The length of the CDR3 is 15 residues. This CDR3 reads CASSLDSSGANVLTF. The DNA read from the CDR3 is TGTGCCAGCAGCCTGGACAGCTCTGGGGCCAACGTC.

Turning to this clone: The observed sequence ends 3 residues before the CDR3 terminus, with the missing tail filled in from the germline J gene. The chain uses TRBV5-6 and TRBJ2-7; D remains unclear. V was trimmed by 2 bases and J by 2 bases, leaving 5 bases between them. Looked up from germline, CDR1 is SGHDT and CDR2 is YYEEEE. This CDR3 is built from 12 residues. The DNA read from the CDR3 is TGTGCCAGCAGCTTCCAAACCTACGAG. Its translation is CASSFQTYE. The full CDR3 sequence reads CASSFQTYEQYF.

With regard to this clone: The CDR3 end lies 3 residues beyond the end of the read and is filled in from the germline J gene. The gene calls are TRBV6-2 or TRBV6-3 and TRBJ2-5; TRBD2 is a possible D gene (6 bases). V was pared by 2 bases and J by 5 bases, with 9 bases between. CDR3 length: 13 amino acids. CDR1 is MNHEY, CDR2 SVGEGT, per germline. The chain's CDR3 is CASSYGGWETQYF. Incomplete CDR3 DNA: TGTGCCAGCAGTTACGGGGGGTGGGAGACC.

To note about this clone: The read ends 3 residues early relative to the CDR3; the germline J gene fills the gap. The gene calls are TRBV28 and TRBJ2-5; D gene uncertain. There are 17 residues in the CDR3. The V gene's germline CDR1 is MDHEN and CDR2 SYDVKM. Trimming left V 6 bases short and J 1 base short, with 21 bases between. CDR3 bases read: TGTGCCAGCAGACCCGGTAGAAGGGTCCCTTCCCAAGAGACC. As protein: CASRPGRRVPSQET. The CDR3 in its entirety is CASRPGRRVPSQETQYF.

As concerns this clone: The CDR3 end lies 3 residues beyond the end of the read and is filled in from the germline J gene. The chain is built from TRBV20-1 and TRBJ2-2; 7 bases match TRBD1. V was clipped by 0 bases and J by 6 bases; unmatched bases: 16. CDR3 length equals 18 residues. Germline CDR1 is DFQATT and CDR2 is SNEGSKA (reference sequence). The covered CDR3 bases are TGCAGTGCTAGAGATCTTCGGACAGGAGAAAATTCCGCCGGGGAG. Translated, it gives CSARDLRTGENSAGE. The full CDR3 sequence reads CSARDLRTGENSAGELFF.

Comment on this clone: With the read ending 3 residues before the CDR3 end, the germline J gene is used to fill in that end. The chain joins TRBV11-2 to TRBJ2-2; possible D gene TRBD1, 6 bases. The CDR3 spans 11 residues. Germline CDR1 SGHAT, CDR2 FQNNGV. CDR3 DNA, as far as it was read: TGTGCCAGCAGAACAGGGAGTGAG. Protein sequence: CASRTGSE. The full CDR3 protein is CASRTGSELFF.

Worth noting for this clone: The read finishes 3 residues shy of the CDR3 end, and the germline J gene is used to complete it. This rearrangement joins TRBV7-2 to TRBJ2-1, with D possibly TRBD2 on 6 matching bases. Germline V lookup: CDR1 SGHTA, CDR2 FQGNSA. V gave up 5 bases and J gave up 9 bases, with 11 bases separating them. The CDR3 runs to 12 residues. CDR3 DNA, as far as it was read: TGTGCCAGCAGCAAACTAGCCTTTGAG. It codes for CASSKLAFE. In full, the CDR3 reads CASSKLAFEQFF.

A remark on this clone: The CDR3 goes on 3 residues after the read ends, and that part is filled in from the germline J gene. The J gene is TRBJ2-3, the V gene TRBV19; a possible D gene is TRBD1 (6 bases). The CDR3 is made up of 14 amino acids. Per the germline V gene, CDR1 is LNHDA and CDR2 is SQIVND (reference sequence). CDR3 DNA, as far as it was read: TGTGCCAGTAGTATTCAGGGGATTCAAGAGGCG. Translation gives CASSIQGIQEA. The complete CDR3 protein is CASSIQGIQEAQYF.

The sequenced part of the CDR3 DNA is TGTGCCAGCAACCTAGTTGGGACAGGTCAAGAGACC. Its protein is CASNLVGTGQET. The complete CDR3 sequence is CASNLVGTGQETQYF. This chain uses TRBV12-3 or TRBV12-4 with TRBJ2-5, with 8 positions matching TRBD1. Read coverage stops 3 residues before the CDR3 terminus; the germline J gene supplies the remainder. V lost 7 bases and J lost 2; bases outside the gene matches: 9. The CDR3 consists of 15 residues.

About this clone itself: The read ends 3 residues before the CDR3 terminus; that terminus is restored from the germline J gene. Additional DNA sequences in this sample encode the identical CDR3. The chain joins TRBV13 to TRBJ1-3, with TRBD1 identical over 8 bases. The CDR3 length is 14 residues. Germline CDR1 and CDR2: PRHDT and FYEKMQ (reference sequence). V lost 5 bases and J lost 4; bases outside the gene matches: 4. The part of the CDR3 DNA that was read is TGTGCCAGCAGCACCGGGACAGGAGGAAACACC. It is translated as CASSTGTGGNT. The CDR3 in its entirety is CASSTGTGGNTIYF.

Remarks on this clone: The read stops 3 residues short of the end of the CDR3; the missing end is completed from the germline J gene. The same CDR3 arises from other DNA sequences in this sample as well. The chain employs TRBV5-5 and TRBJ1-2; D perhaps matches TRBD1 (6 bases). The CDR3 runs 15 residues. Germline CDR1 and CDR2: SGHKS and YYEKEE (reference sequence). Trimming left V 4 bases short and J 2 bases short, with 15 bases between. The CDR3 bases that were read are TGTGCCAGCAGCCTTAAACAGGGAGGGAACTATGGC. It specifies CASSLKQGGNYG. The complete CDR3 reads CASSLKQGGNYGYTF.

According to its frequency, this clone is medium-sized. The CDR3 end is not reached by the read, which stops 3 residues before it; the germline J gene fills it in. The genes are TRBV6-2 or TRBV6-3 and TRBJ2-3; 7 bases line up with TRBD2. This CDR3 contains 16 residues. The ends lost 0 bases at V and 6 bases at J; junction bases unmatched: 9. Germline V gene lookup returns CDR1 MNHEY and CDR2 SVGEGT. The CDR3: CASSYSMRGRADTQYF. CDR3 DNA, as far as it was read: TGTGCCAGCAGTTACTCGATGCGCGGGAGAGCCGATACG.

As to this clone: Read sequence stops 3 residues before the CDR3 end, and the germline J gene provides the missing end. The genes are TRBV19 and TRBJ2-2; 13 nucleotides align to TRBD2. The length of the CDR3 is 18 residues. Germline V gene lookup returns CDR1 LNHDA and CDR2 SQIVND (reference sequence). V dropped 5 bases and J dropped 2; count of bases not matched to a gene: 8. This chain's CDR3 is CASSGWTSGRTNTGELFF. The CDR3 DNA, read in part, is TGTGCCAGTAGTGGATGGACTAGCGGGAGAACAAACACCGGGGAG.

About this clone itself: Read data end 3 residues before the CDR3 end; the end is taken from the germline J gene. The chain has TRBV28 and TRBJ1-5; TRBD1 matches 11 bases. Germline-derived CDR1 and CDR2 are MDHEN and SYDVKM. The CDR3 consists of 16 residues. V lost 5 bases to trimming and J lost 2 bases; unmatched junction nucleotides: 5. The sequenced part of the CDR3 DNA is TGTGCCAGCAGTCCCCGGACAGGGGGCGGCAATCAGCCC. Its translation is CASSPRTGGGNQP. The CDR3 in its entirety is CASSPRTGGGNQPQHF.